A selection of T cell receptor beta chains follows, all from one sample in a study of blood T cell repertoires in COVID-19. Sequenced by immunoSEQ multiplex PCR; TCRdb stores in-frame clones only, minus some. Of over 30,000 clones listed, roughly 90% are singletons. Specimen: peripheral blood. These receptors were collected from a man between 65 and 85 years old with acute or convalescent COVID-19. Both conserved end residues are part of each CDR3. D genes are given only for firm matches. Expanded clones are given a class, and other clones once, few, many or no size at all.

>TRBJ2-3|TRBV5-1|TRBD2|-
TGCGCCAGCAGCTTCCCTGGACTAGCGGGAACTAGCACAGATACGCAGTATTTT
CASSFPGLAGTSTDTQYF
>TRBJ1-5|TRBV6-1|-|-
TGTGCCAGCAGTGAAAAACCAGGGATCCAGCCCCAGCATTTT
CASSEKPGIQPQHF
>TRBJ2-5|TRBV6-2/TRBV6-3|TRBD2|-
TGTGCCAGCAGTTTAGGAGCGGGAGGGTATGAGACCCAGTACTTC
CASSLGAGGYETQYF
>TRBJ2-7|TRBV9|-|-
TGTGCCAGCAGCCCTGGGACTGGGTTCTACGAGCAGTACTTC
CASSPGTGFYEQYF
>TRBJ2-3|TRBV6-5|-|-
TGTGCCAGCAGTCTACAGGGTTCAACAGATACGCAGTATTTT
CASSLQGSTDTQYF
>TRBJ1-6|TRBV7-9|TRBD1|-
TGTGCCAGCAGTACGCATGAGGGACAGGGGGCCGGGTCACCCCTCCACTTT
CASSTHEGQGAGSPLHF
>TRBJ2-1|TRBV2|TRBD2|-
TGTGCCAGCAGTGGGGGGGGATCCTACAATGAGCAGTTCTTC
CASSGGGSYNEQFF
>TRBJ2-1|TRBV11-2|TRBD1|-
TGTGCCAGCAGCTACCGGACAGGGGGGGTCAATGAGCAGTTCTTC
CASSYRTGGVNEQFF
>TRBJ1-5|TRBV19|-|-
TGTGCCAGTGTAAGACAGGCCCATAGCAATCAGCCCCAGCATTTT
CASVRQAHSNQPQHF
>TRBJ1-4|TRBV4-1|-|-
TGCGCCAGCAGCCAAGAGGACGGGGTGAATGAAAAACTGTTTTTT
CASSQEDGVNEKLFF
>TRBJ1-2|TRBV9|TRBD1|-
TGTGCCAGCAGCGTATCCCCGACAGGGAACTATGGCTACACCTTC
CASSVSPTGNYGYTF
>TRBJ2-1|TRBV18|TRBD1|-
TGTGCCAGCTCACCACCGGGGACAGAATACAATGAGCAGTTCTTC
CASSPPGTEYNEQFF
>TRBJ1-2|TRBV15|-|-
TGTGCCACCAGCAGAGGAGGGCCCCTAGTTGGGGGCTACACCTTC
CATSRGGPLVGGYTF
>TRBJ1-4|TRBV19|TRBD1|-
TGTGCCGCAAGAGGACAGGGTTATGAAAAACTGTTTTTT
CAARGQGYEKLFF
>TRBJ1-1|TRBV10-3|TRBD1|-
TGTGCCATCAGGAAAACAGGGGGCAAGGACACTGAAGCTTTCTTT
CAIRKTGGKDTEAFF
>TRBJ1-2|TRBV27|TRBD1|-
TGTGCCAGCAGTTCGACAGGGTTTGAAGGCTACACCTTC
CASSSTGFEGYTF
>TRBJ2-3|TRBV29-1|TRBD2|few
TGCAGCGTTGCTGGGGGGGAGGGCCCGACAGATACGCAGTATTTT
CSVAGGEGPTDTQYF
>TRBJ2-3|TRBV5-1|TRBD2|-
TGCGCCAGCAGCTTGCGCGGGAGAACCTGGGGGAAGGATACGCAGTATTTT
CASSLRGRTWGKDTQYF
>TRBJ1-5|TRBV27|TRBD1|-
TGTGCCAGCAGTTCGCCGGACAGGGACGGTAATCAGCCCCAGCATTTT
CASSSPDRDGNQPQHF
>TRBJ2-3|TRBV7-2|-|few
TGTGCCAGCAGCGCACGGGACTGGCGCACAGATACGCAGTATTTT
CASSARDWRTDTQYF
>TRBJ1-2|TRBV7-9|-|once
TGTGCCAGCAGCATCGACAGAGATGGCTACACCTTC
CASSIDRDGYTF
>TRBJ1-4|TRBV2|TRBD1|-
TGTGCCAGCAGTGGTGAGACAGGGGGTGAAAAACTGTTTTTT
CASSGETGGEKLFF
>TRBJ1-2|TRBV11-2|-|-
TGTGCCAGCAGCTTGAAAGGGGGCTATGGCTACACCTTC
CASSLKGGYGYTF
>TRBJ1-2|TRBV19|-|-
TGTGCCAGTAGAAAGGAACAGGCAAACTATGGCTACACCTTC
CASRKEQANYGYTF
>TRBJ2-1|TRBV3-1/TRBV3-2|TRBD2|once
TGTGCCAGCAGCCCCCTAGCGGGAGGGGCCATGCATTATTTTAAACCTTCCTACAATGAGCAGTTCTTC
CASSPLAGGAMHYFKPSYNEQFF
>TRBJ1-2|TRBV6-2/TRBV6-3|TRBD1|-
TGTGCCAGCAGTCGGACAGGGTTGCCCGAAAATGGCTACACCTTC
CASSRTGLPENGYTF
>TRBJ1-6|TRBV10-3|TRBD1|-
TGTGCCTTAAGGGACAGCGATAATTCACCCCTCCACTTT
CALRDSDNSPLHF
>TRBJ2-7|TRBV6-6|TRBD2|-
TGTGCCAGCAGCGGGACTAGCGGGATGCCCTACGAGCAGTACTTC
CASSGTSGMPYEQYF
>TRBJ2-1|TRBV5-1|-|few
TGCGCCAGCAGCTCCCAAAGCGATGAGCAGTTCTTC
CASSSQSDEQFF
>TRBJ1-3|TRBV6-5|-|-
TGTGCCAGCAGCCCCTCGGCAGGGAGGGGCAACACCATATATTTT
CASSPSAGRGNTIYF